The present entry profiles one T cell receptor (beta chain) with its context. J gave up 1 base and V 6 bases, and 6 bases lay outside the gene matches. Germline V lookup: CDR1 MDHEN, CDR2 SYDVKM. This CDR3 is built from 15 residues. The data stem from a study of blood T cell repertoires in COVID-19. Study information: The United States, Italy and Spain supplied acute and convalescent COVID-19 samples. T cells, B-cell-depleted T cells, or PBMCs provided the cDNA or gDNA that served as material.

Original processing methods: Cell counts per sample came from amplifying reference gene primers. Sequencing was performed with immunoSEQ multiplex PCR; in TCRdb, only in-frame clones are kept and a portion is missing. The V and J calls and the clone size are those of that table, but D and trimming were determined from the DNA. The sample includes 45,000 to 65,000 clones, around 90% of them seen just once. V and J are TRBV28 and TRBJ2-3, with 8 bases matching TRBD2. This receptor was identified in a human donor with acute or convalescent COVID-19. The donor label of this sample is uncertain. Sequenced: peripheral blood. CDR3 protein: CASRAPGLGTDTQYF. Here the CDR3 DNA reads TGTGCCAGCAGAGCACCGGGACTAGGCACAGATACGCAGTATTTT. Supplemented by reference TRBV28 and TRBJ2-3, the full variable domain reads DVKVTQSSRYLVKRTGEKVFLECVQDMDHENMFWYRQDPGLGLRLIYFSYDVKMKEKGDIPEGYSVSREKKERFSLILESASTNQTSMYLCASRAPGLGTDTQYFGPGTRLTVL.